The next 17 T cell receptor beta chains were all read from a single sample in a study of T cells in Graves' hyperthyroidism and ophthalmopathy. Using RNA transcripts as the source, TCR beta CDR3 regions were amplified. The HTBI set primed first-round TCR CDR3 RT-PCR. MiXCR, run by TCRdb on the multiplex PCR reads, gives a single entry per CDR3 protein. This sample has some 350,000 distinct CDR3 sequences, with approximately 13% found just once. Sequencing input: blood. The receptor set was obtained from a woman aged 35 to 49 with Graves' ophthalmopathy.

This clonotype came up many times. The CDR3 nucleotides are TGTGCCAGCAGCATGGACCGGACCTACGAGCAGTACTTC. Translation: CASSMDRTYEQYF. The chain carries TRBV7-2 and TRBJ2-7; no clear D. The CDR3 is 13 amino acids. V was clipped by 5 bases and J by 2 bases, with 10 bases between them. CDR1 and CDR2 from the germline V gene are SGHTA and FQGNSA.

This clonotype was seen repeatedly, ten times or more. V gene TRBV20-1 combines with J gene TRBJ2-1; no clear D. Germline V gene data show CDR1 as DFQATT and CDR2 as SNEGSKA (reference sequence). This CDR3 spans 16 amino acids. V lost 3 bases and J lost 0, with 15 bases in between. CDR3 coding DNA: TGCAGTGCTAGGGGCCCAGCGAGTAGCTCCTACAATGAGCAGTTCTTC. Translated: CSARGPASSSYNEQFF.

This clonotype was seen repeatedly, ten times or more. V and J are TRBV11-3 and TRBJ2-7; tentatively, D is TRBD1 or TRBD2 (5 bases each). The CDR3 is 14 amino acids. V was cut by 4 bases and J by 3 bases, with 13 bases left in between. The germline CDR1 and CDR2 sequences are SGHNT and YENEEA. For the CDR3, the DNA is TGTGCCAGCAGCTCCCCGGGACGGAGCTACGAGCAGTACTTC. Protein product: CASSSPGRSYEQYF.

This clonotype was found many times. The chain recombines TRBV3-1 with TRBJ1-2; D is uncertain. The V end lost 4 bases, the J end lost 4 bases, and 10 bases lay between the germline ends. CDR3 size: 13 residues. Looked up from germline, CDR1 is LGHDT and CDR2 is YNNKEL (reference sequence). CDR3 nucleotides: TGTGCCAGCAGCCCCCGATGGACCTATGGCTACACCTTC. It yields the protein CASSPRWTYGYTF.

This clonotype was detected many times. The V call is TRBV5-1, the J call TRBJ2-3; TRBD2 aligns across 11 bases. The CDR3 consists of 17 residues. Germline-derived CDR1 and CDR2 are SGHRS and YFSETQ. The trim removed 5 bases at V and 5 bases at J, leaving 13 bases unmatched. CDR3: CASSGIGSGGAGDTQYF. The CDR3 region has the DNA TGCGCCAGCAGTGGGATCGGTAGCGGGGGGGCCGGAGATACGCAGTATTTT.

This chain uses TRBV28 with TRBJ1-5; D is ambiguous. The CDR3 sequence is 14 residues long. Germline V gene data show CDR1 as MDHEN and CDR2 as SYDVKM. V was pared by 2 bases and J by 0 bases, with 5 bases between. The CDR3 protein is CASSLVISNQPQHF. The CDR3 DNA follows: TGTGCCAGCAGTTTAGTTATTAGCAATCAGCCCCAGCATTTT.

Ten or more counts support this clonotype. The chain joins TRBV20-1 to TRBJ2-5; D possibly matches TRBD1 or TRBD2 (5 bases each). Trimming took 3 bases from V and 4 from J, leaving 9 bases between them. From germline, CDR1 is DFQATT and CDR2 SNEGSKA (reference sequence). There are 12 residues in the CDR3. The CDR3 reads CSASSGGETQYF. The CDR3 DNA is TGCAGTGCTAGTTCTGGGGGAGAGACCCAGTACTTC.

This clonotype was counted ten times or more. J is TRBJ1-1 and V is TRBV7-9, with no clear D. Trimming took 3 bases from V and 0 from J, leaving 8 bases between them. CDR1 and CDR2 from the germline V gene are SEHNR and FQNEAQ (reference sequence). The CDR3 consists of 14 residues. CDR3 residues: CASSFSALNTEAFF. CDR3 coding DNA: TGTGCCAGCAGCTTTTCCGCATTGAACACTGAAGCTTTCTTT.

The chain recombines TRBV5-6 with TRBJ2-1; 12 nucleotides agree with TRBD2. The CDR3 consists of 19 residues. Germline lookup yields CDR1 SGHDT and CDR2 YYEEEE. Unmatched junction bases numbered 9, after V lost 1 base and J lost 1 base. The CDR3: CASSLSGLAGFGSYNEQFF. The CDR3 coding sequence is TGTGCCAGCAGCTTGTCTGGACTAGCGGGGTTTGGGTCCTACAATGAGCAGTTCTTC.

This clonotype was seen many times. The V call is TRBV6-1, the J call TRBJ1-6, with 8 bases aligning to TRBD1. Germline-derived CDR1 and CDR2 are MNHNS and SASEGT. The length of the CDR3 is 16 residues. J was trimmed by 7 bases and V by 7 bases; bases with no gene match: 12. The CDR3 protein is CASNPRPRTGNSPLHF. Written as DNA, the CDR3 is TGTGCCAGCAATCCTCGACCCCGGACAGGGAATTCACCCCTCCACTTT.

The chain carries TRBV10-3 and TRBJ2-3; TRBD2 matches at 11 bases. The CDR3 is made up of 19 amino acids. J gave up 4 bases and V 6 bases, and 18 bases lay outside the gene matches. Germline CDR1 reads ENHRY; CDR2 reads SYGVKD. The CDR3 DNA sequence: TGTGCCATCAGCACTTCTAGCGGGGGGCCAAGTATTCATGCAGATACGCAGTATTTT. Protein sequence: CAISTSSGGPSIHADTQYF.

V usage is TRBV7-9 and J usage is TRBJ1-5; 8 bases are shared with TRBD1. The trim removed 5 bases at V and 3 bases at J, leaving 6 bases unmatched. In germline, CDR1 is SEHNR, CDR2 FQNEAQ (reference sequence). The CDR3 spans 15 residues. This chain's CDR3 is CASSVGQGDNQPQHF. Written as DNA, the CDR3 is TGTGCCAGCAGCGTCGGACAGGGAGACAATCAGCCCCAGCATTTT.

This clonotype was observed at least ten times. V and J are TRBV10-3 and TRBJ1-5, with D possibly being TRBD1 (5 bases). CDR3 length: 14 residues. Germline V gives CDR1 ENHRY, CDR2 SYGVKD. Trimming stripped 1 base from V and 7 bases from J, with 11 bases between. Here the CDR3 DNA reads TGTGCCATCAGTGAGTTTGGGGCCGACCAGCCCCAGCATTTT. Protein product: CAISEFGADQPQHF.

This clonotype was picked up many times. V usage is TRBV28 and J usage is TRBJ1-6; 7 bases match TRBD1. V trimming: 4 bases; J trimming: 7 bases; junction bases outside the gene matches: 7. The CDR3 covers 15 residues. Germline CDR1 reads MDHEN; CDR2 reads SYDVKM. The CDR3 nucleotides read TGTGCCAGCAGTTCATACAGGGGCAGGAATTCACCCCTCCACTTT. As protein: CASSSYRGRNSPLHF.

This clonotype was seen many times. The chain combines TRBV11-2 with TRBJ2-7, with D perhaps TRBD1 (8 bases). Germline CDR1 and CDR2: SGHAT and FQNNGV. This CDR3 spans 14 amino acids. V lost 5 bases, J lost 4 bases, and 15 bases lay in between. DNA for the CDR3: TGTGCCAGCAGCGGTCACAGGGGGGGGTACGAGCAGTACTTC. Translation: CASSGHRGGYEQYF.

This clonotype occurred many times. V and J are TRBV11-2 and TRBJ1-2; D unresolved. Between the trimmed V and J ends, which lost 5 bases and 4 bases, there was a span of 14 bases. CDR3 size: 14 residues. The V gene's germline CDR1 is SGHAT and CDR2 FQNNGV. CDR3 sequence reads: CASSPMRTFYGYTF. For the CDR3, the DNA is TGTGCCAGCAGCCCGATGAGAACCTTCTATGGCTACACCTTC. The variable domain in full, completed from reference TRBV11-2 and TRBJ1-2, reads EAGVAQSPRYKIIEKRQSVAFWCNPISGHATLYWYQQILGQGPKLLIQFQNNGVVDDSQLPKDRFSAERLKGVDSTLKIQPAKLEDSAVYLCASSPMRTFYGYTFGSGTRLTVV.

The sample holds a few counts of this clonotype. A read error may explain this, as a much larger clone is one base away. The rearrangement links TRBV10-3 to TRBJ1-1; no reliable D call. CDR1 ENHRY and CDR2 SYGVKD come from the germline V gene. Trimming left V 8 bases short and J 1 base short, with 11 bases between. The CDR3 runs to 13 residues. The CDR3 nucleotides are TGTGCCATCGGTCCGACGGAGAACACTGAAGCTTTCTTT. Its protein product is CAIGPTENTEAFF.